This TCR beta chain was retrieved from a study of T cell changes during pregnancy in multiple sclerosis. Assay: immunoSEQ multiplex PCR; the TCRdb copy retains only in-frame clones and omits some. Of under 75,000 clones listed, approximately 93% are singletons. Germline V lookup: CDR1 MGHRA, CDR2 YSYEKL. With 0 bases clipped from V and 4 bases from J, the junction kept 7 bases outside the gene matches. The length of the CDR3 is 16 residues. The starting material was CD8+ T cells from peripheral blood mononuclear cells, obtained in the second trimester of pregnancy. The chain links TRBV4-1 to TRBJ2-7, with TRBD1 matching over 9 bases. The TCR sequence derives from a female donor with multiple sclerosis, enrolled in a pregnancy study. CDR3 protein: CASSQDPGQGRYEQYF. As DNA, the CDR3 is TGCGCCAGCAGCCAAGACCCGGGACAGGGAAGGTACGAGCAGTACTTC.